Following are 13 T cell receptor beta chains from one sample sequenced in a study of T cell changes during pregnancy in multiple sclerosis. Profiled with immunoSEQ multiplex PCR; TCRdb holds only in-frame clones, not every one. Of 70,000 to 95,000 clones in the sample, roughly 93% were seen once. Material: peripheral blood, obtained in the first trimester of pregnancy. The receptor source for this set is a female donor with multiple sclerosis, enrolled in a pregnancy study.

The CDR3: CASSLAGTDTYNEQFF. Written as DNA, the CDR3 is TGTGCCAGCAGCCTCGCCGGGACAGACACCTACAATGAGCAGTTCTTC. V gene TRBV7-2 combines with J gene TRBJ2-1; 7 nucleotides align to TRBD1. CDR1 SGHTA and CDR2 FQGNSA come from the germline V gene. Trimming took 5 bases from V and 2 from J; bases not matched to a gene: 9. CDR3 length: 16 residues.

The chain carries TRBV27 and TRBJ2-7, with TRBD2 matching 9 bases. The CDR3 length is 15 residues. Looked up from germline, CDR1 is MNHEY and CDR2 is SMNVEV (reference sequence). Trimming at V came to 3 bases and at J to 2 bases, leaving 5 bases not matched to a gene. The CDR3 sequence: CASSLAAGGPYEQYF. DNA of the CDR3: TGTGCCAGCAGTTTGGCGGCGGGGGGGCCCTACGAGCAGTACTTC.

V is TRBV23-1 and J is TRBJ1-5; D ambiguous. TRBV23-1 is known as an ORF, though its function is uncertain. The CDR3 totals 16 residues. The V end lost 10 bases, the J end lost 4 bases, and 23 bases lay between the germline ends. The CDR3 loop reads CATHIPSREFNQPQHF. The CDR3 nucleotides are TGCGCCACGCACATCCCCTCCCGGGAGTTTAATCAGCCCCAGCATTTT.

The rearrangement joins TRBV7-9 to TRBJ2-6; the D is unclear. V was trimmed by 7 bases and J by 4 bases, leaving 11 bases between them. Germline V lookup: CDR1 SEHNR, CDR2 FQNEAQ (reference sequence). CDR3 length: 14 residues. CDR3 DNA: TGTGCCAGCATAATAACATTCGGGGCCAACGTCCTGACTTTC. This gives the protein CASIITFGANVLTF.

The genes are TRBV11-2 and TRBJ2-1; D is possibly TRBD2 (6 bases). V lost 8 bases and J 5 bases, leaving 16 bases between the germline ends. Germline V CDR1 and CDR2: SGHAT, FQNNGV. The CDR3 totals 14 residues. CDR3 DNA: TGTGCCAGCGGCATCGGGGGAAGAAACAATGAGCAGTTCTTC. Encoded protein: CASGIGGRNNEQFF.

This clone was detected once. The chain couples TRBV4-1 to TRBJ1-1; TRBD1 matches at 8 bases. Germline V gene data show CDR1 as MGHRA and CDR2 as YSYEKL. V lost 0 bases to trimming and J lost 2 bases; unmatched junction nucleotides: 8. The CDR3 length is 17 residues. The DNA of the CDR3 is TGCGCCAGCAGCCAAGAAATGTACACAGGGGGAAACACTGAAGCTTTCTTT. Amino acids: CASSQEMYTGGNTEAFF.

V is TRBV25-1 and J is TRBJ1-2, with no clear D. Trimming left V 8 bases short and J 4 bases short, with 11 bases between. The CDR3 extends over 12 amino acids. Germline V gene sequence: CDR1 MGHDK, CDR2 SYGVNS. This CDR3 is CASEKGGYGYTF. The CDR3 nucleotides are TGTGCCAGCGAAAAGGGAGGCTATGGCTACACCTTC.

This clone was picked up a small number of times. The CDR3 coding sequence is TGTGCCAGCAGCTTACAGGGGGCGGGCGGGGAGCTGTTTTTT. Amino acid sequence: CASSLQGAGGELFF. The V gene is TRBV5-6, the J gene TRBJ2-2, with 9 bases aligning to TRBD1. The CDR3 is 14 residues long. Germline loops: CDR1 SGHDT, CDR2 YYEEEE. Unmatched junction bases numbered 3, after V lost 2 bases and J lost 7 bases.

CDR3 DNA: TGTGCCATCAGTGAGCAACTACTACCTACTGAAGCTTTCTTT. It yields the protein CAISEQLLPTEAFF. V usage is TRBV10-3 and J usage is TRBJ1-1; D not certain. Trimming removed 2 bases at V and 5 bases at J, with 12 bases between. This CDR3 spans 14 amino acids. Germline CDR1 and CDR2: ENHRY and SYGVKD.

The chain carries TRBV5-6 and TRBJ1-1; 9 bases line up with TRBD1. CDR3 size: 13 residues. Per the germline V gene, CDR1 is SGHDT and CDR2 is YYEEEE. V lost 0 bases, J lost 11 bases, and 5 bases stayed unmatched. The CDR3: CASSLGRDRDAFF. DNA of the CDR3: TGTGCCAGCAGCTTGGGACGGGACAGGGATGCTTTCTTT.

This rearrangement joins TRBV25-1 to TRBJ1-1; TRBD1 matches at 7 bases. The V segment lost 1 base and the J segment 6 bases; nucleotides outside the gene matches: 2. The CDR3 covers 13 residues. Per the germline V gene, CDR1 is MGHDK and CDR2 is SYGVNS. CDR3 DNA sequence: TGTGCCAGCAGTGAATTCGGGACAGCTGAAGCTTTCTTT. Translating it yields CASSEFGTAEAFF.

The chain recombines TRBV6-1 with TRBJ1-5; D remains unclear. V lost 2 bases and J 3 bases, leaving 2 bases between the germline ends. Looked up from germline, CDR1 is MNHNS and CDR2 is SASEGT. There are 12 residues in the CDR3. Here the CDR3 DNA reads TGTGCCAGCAGTGAATACAATCAGCCCCAGCATTTT. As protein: CASSEYNQPQHF.

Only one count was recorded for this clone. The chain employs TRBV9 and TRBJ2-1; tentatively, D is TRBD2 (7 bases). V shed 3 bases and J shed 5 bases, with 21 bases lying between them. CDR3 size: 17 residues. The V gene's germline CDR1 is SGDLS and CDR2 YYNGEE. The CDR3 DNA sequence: TGTGCCAGCAGCGCGGGATCGGGGGGCAGGGCCCACAATGAGCAGTTCTTC. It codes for CASSAGSGGRAHNEQFF.